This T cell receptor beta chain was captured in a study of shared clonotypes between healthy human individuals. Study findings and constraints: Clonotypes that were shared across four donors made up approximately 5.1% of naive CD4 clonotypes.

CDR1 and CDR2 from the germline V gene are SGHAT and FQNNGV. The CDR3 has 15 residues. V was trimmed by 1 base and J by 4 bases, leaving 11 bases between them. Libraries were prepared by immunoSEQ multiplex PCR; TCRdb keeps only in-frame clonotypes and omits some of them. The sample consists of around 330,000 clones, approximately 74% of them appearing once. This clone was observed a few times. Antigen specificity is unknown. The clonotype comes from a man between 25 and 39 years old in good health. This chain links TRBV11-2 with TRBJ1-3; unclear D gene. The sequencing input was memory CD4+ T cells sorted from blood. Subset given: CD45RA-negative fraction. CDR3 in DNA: TGTGCCAGCAGCTTAGCTGGAGGGTCCGGAAACACCATATATTTT. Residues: CASSLAGGSGNTIYF.